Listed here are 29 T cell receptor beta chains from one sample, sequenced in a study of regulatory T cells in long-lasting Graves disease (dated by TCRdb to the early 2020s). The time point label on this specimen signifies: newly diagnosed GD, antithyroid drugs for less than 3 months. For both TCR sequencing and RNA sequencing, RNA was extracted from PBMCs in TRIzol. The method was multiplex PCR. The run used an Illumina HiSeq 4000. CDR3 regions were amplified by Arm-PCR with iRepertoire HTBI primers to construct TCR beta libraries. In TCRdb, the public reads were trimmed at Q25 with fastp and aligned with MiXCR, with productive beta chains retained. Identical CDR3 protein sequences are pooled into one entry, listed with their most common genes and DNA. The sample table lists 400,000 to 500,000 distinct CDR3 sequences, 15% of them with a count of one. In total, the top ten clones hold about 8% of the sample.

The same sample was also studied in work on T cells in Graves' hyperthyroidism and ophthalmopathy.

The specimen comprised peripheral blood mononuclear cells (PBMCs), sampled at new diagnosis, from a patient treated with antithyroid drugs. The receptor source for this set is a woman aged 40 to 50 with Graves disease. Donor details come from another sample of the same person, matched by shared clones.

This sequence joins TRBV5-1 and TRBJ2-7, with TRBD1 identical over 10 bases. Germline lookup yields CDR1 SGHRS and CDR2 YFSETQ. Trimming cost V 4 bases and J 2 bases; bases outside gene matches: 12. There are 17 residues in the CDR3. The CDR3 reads CASSTRMTGGLTYEQYF. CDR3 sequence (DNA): TGCGCCAGCAGCACCCGGATGACAGGGGGCCTGACCTACGAGCAGTACTTC.

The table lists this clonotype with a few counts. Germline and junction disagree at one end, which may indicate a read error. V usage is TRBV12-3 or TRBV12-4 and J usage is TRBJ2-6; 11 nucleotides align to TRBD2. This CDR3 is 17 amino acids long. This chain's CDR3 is CASSAGTSGSGANILTF. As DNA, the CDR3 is TGTGCCAGCAGCGCCGGGACTAGCGGCTCTGGGGCCAACATCCTGACTTTC.

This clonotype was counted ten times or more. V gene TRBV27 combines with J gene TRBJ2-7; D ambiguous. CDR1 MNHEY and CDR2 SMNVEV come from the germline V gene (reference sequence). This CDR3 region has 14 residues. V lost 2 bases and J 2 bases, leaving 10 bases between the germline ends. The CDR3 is CASSLVGPAYEQYF. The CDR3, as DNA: TGTGCCAGCAGTTTAGTTGGGCCCGCCTACGAGCAGTACTTC.

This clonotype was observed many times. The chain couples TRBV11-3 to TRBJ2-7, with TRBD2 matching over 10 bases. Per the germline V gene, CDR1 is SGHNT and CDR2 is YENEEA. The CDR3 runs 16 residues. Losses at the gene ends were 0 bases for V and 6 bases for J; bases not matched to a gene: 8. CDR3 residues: CASSLEGLAGVSEQYF. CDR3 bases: TGTGCCAGCAGCTTAGAGGGGCTAGCGGGAGTATCCGAGCAGTACTTC.

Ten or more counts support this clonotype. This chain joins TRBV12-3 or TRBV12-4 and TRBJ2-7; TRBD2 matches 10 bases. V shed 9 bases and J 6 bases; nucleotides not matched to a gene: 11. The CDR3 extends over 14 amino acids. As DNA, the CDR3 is TGTGCCAGTCAAAATAGCGGGAGGTCCAGCGAGCAGTACTTC. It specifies CASQNSGRSSEQYF.

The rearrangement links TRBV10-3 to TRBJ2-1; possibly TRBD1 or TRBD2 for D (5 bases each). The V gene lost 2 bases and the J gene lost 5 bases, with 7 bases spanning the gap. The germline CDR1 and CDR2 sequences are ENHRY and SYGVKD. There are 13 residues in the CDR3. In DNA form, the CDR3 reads TGTGCCATCAGTGAGGGGGGAAACAATGAGCAGTTCTTC. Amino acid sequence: CAISEGGNNEQFF.

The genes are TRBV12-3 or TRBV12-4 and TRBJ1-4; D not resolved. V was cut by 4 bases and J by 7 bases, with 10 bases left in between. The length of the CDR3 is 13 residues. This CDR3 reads CASSSTGGEKLFF. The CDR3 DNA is TGTGCCAGCAGTTCGACGGGTGGTGAAAAACTGTTTTTT.

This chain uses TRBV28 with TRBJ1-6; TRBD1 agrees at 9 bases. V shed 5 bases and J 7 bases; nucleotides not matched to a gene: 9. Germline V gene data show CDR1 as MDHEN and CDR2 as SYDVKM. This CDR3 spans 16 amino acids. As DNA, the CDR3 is TGTGCCAGCAGTCCTTATATAGGACAGGGGAATTCACCCCTCCACTTT. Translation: CASSPYIGQGNSPLHF.

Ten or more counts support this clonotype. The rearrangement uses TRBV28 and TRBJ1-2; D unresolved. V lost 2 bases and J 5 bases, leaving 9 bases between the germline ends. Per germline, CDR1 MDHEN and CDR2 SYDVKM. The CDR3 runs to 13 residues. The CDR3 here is CASSLPGLYGYTF. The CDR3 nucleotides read TGTGCCAGCAGTTTACCGGGTCTGTATGGCTACACCTTC.

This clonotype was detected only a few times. The CDR3 loop reads CASSLLQIYEQYF. DNA of the CDR3: TGTGCCAGCAGTTTATTACAGATCTACGAGCAGTACTTC. The V gene is TRBV12-3 or TRBV12-4, the J gene TRBJ2-7; unclear D gene. Deletions cut 2 bases from V and 3 bases from J, with 8 bases between. The CDR3 consists of 13 residues.

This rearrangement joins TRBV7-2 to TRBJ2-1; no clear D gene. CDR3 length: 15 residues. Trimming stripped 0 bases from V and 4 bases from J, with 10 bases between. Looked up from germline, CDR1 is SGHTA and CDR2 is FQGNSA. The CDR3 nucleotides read TGTGCCAGCAGCTTAGCCGGGCCGGGTTACAATGAGCAGTTCTTC. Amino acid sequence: CASSLAGPGYNEQFF.

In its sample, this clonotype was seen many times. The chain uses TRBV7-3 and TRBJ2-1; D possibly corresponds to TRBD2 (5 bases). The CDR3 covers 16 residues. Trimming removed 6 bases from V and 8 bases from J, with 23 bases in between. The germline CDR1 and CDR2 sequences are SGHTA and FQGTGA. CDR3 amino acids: CASSSSASSSWDEQFF. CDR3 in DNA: TGTGCCAGCAGTTCCTCGGCTAGCTCTTCTTGGGATGAGCAGTTCTTC.

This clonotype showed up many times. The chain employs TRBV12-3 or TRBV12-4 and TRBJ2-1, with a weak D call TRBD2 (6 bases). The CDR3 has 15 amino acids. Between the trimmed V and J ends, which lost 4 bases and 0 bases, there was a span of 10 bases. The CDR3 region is CASSSTGDSYNEQFF. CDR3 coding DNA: TGTGCCAGCAGTTCCACGGGGGACTCCTACAATGAGCAGTTCTTC.

CDR3 bases: TGTGCCAGCAGCCAACGCGACAGGACTGGAGAAAAACTGTTTTTT. It encodes CASSQRDRTGEKLFF. This sequence joins TRBV14 and TRBJ1-4; tentative D call: TRBD1 (6 bases). The V and J ends lost 2 bases and 8 bases respectively, with 15 bases between them. The germline gives CDR1 SGHDN, CDR2 FVKESK. CDR3 length: 15 amino acids.

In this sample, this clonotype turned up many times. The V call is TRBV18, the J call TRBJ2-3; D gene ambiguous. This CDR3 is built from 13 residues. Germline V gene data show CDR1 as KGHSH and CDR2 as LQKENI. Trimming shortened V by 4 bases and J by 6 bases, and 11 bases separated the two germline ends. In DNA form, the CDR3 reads TGTGCCAGCTCACGAGCAAGCTCCGATACGCAGTATTTT. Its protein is CASSRASSDTQYF.

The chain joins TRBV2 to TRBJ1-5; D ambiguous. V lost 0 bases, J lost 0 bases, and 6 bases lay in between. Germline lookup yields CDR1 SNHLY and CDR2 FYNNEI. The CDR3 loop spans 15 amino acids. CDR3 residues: CASSEASDSNQPQHF. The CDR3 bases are TGTGCCAGCAGTGAAGCTTCGGATAGCAATCAGCCCCAGCATTTT.

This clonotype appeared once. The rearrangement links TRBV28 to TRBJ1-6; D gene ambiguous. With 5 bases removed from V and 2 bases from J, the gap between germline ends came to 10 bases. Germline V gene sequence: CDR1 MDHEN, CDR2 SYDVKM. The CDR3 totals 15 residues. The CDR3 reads CASSGEAPYNSPLHF. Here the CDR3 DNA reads TGTGCCAGCAGTGGGGAGGCACCCTATAATTCACCCCTCCACTTT.

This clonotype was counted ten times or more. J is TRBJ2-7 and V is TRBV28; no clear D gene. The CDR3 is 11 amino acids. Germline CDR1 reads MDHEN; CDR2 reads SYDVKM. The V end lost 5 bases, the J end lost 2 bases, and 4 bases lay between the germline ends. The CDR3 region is CASSTPYEQYF. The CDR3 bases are TGTGCCAGCAGTACTCCCTACGAGCAGTACTTC.

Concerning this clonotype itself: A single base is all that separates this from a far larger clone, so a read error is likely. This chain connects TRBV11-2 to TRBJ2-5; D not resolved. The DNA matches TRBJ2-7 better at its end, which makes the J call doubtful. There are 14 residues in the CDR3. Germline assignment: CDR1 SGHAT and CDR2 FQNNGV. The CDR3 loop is CASSPAKGPYEQYF. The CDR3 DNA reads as TGTGCCAGCAGCCCCGCGAAAGGTCCCTACGAGCAGTACTTC.

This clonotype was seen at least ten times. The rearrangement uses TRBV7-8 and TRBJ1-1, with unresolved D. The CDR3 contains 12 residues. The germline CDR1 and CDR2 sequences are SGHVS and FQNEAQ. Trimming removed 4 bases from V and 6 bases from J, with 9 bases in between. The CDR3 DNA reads TGTGCCAGCAGCTCCTTATTGTCTGAAGCTTTCTTT. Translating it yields CASSSLLSEAFF.

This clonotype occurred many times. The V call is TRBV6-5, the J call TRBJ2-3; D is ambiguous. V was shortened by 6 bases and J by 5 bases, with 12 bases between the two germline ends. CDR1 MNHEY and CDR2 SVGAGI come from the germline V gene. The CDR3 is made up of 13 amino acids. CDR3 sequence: CASSYVVGDTQYF. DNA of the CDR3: TGTGCCAGCAGCTACGTAGTTGGAGATACGCAGTATTTT.

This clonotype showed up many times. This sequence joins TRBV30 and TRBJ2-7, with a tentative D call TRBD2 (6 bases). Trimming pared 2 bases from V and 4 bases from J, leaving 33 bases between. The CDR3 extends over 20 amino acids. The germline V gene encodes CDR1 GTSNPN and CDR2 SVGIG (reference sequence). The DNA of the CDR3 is TGTGCCTGGAGTCCATATTCGCGGGACCCCGACATTACCTTTAAGTACGAGCAGTACTTC. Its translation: CAWSPYSRDPDITFKYEQYF.

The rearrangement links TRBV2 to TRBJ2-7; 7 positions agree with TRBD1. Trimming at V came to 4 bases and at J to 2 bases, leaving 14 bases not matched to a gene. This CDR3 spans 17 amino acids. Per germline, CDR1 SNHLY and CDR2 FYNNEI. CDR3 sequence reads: CASSATTGLQVTYEQYF. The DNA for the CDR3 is TGTGCCAGCAGTGCGACGACAGGGCTGCAGGTAACCTACGAGCAGTACTTC. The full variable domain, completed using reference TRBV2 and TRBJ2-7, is EPEVTQTPSHQVTQMGQEVILRCVPISNHLYFYWYRQILGQKVEFLVSFYNNEISEKSEIFDDQFSVERPDGSNFTLKIRSTKLEDSAMYFCASSATTGLQVTYEQYFGPGTRLTVT.

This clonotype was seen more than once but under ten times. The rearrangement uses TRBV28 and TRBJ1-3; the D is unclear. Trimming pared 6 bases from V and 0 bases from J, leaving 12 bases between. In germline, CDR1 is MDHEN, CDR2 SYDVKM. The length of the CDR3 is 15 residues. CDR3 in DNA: TGTGCCAGCAGCTCCCTGCGGGACTCTGGAAACACCATATATTTT. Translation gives CASSSLRDSGNTIYF.

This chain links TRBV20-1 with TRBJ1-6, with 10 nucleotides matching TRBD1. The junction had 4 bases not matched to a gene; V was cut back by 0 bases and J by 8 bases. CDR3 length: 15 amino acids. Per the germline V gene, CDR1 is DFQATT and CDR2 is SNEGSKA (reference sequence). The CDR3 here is CSARDWGTGDSPLHF. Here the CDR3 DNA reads TGCAGTGCTAGAGATTGGGGGACAGGGGATTCACCCCTCCACTTT.

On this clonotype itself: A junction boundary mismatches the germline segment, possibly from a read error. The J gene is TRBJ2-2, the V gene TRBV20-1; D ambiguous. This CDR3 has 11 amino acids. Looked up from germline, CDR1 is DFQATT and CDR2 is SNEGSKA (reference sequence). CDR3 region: CNAAGPGELFF. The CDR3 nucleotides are TGCAATGCTGCCGGGCCAGGGGAGCTGTTTTTT.

The CDR3 DNA reads as TGTGCCAGCAGCCTGCGACTAGCGGGAGGGAGCTCCTACGAGCAGTACTTC. Its protein is CASSLRLAGGSSYEQYF. This sequence joins TRBV3-1 and TRBJ2-7; the match to TRBD2 covers 14 bases. The V and J ends lost 4 bases and 0 bases, in that order; junction bases with no gene match: 5. The CDR3 has 17 residues. Germline V gene data show CDR1 as LGHDT and CDR2 as YNNKEL (reference sequence).

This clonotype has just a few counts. The CDR3 DNA sequence: TGTGCCAGCAGCCGCTCGGGTTTCGGAGATACGCAGTATTTT. It yields the protein CASSRSGFGDTQYF. The V and J genes are TRBV27 and TRBJ2-3, with D unclear. The CDR3 length is 14 residues. The germline gives CDR1 MNHEY, CDR2 SMNVEV (reference sequence). Trimming stripped 6 bases from V and 5 bases from J, with 15 bases between.

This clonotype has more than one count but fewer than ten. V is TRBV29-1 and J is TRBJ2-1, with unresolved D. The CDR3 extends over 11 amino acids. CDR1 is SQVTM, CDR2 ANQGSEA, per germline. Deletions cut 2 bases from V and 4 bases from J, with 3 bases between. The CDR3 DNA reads TGCAGCGTTGAACGATACAATGAGCAGTTCTTC. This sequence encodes CSVERYNEQFF.